In its sample, the clone carrying this TCR beta chain was seen many times. The antigen remains unidentified. PCR amplification relied on 60 Vbeta primers (plus 13 Jbeta primers). Assay: immunoSEQ multiplex PCR; the TCRdb copy retains only in-frame clones and omits some. The repertoire holds approximately 150,000 clones, more than 60% seen once, with more than 2.5% in the top ten. These data are taken from a study of cytomegalovirus exposure and HLA in healthy donors. Across the whole study: Earlier, almost 120 million unique TCR beta sequences were recovered from roughly 170 million T cells by an analysis. Study-wide results and caveats: A later analysis reportedly found that, within productive TCRs, an Asian-associated ancestry cluster had fewer N-insertions than the mean observed across the roughly 730 donors. It was reported that TCR beta sequences correctly inferred the HLA-A and HLA-B alleles for most subjects.

The TCR was taken from a man aged 40-55 years in good health and CMV-seronegative. Sequencing input: PBMCs.

CDR3 amino acids: CASSPGQGRANEKLFF. The CDR3, as DNA: TGCGCCAGCAGCCCCGGACAGGGGAGGGCTAATGAAAAACTGTTTTTT. The J gene is TRBJ1-4, the V gene TRBV4-1; 9 bases are a match to TRBD1. Germline CDR1 and CDR2: MGHRA and YSYEKL. This CDR3 is 16 amino acids long. V trimming: 4 bases; J trimming: 3 bases; junction bases outside the gene matches: 6.